The present entry profiles one TCR beta chain with its context. The antigen remains undetermined. This table comes from immunoSEQ multiplex PCR, and its TCRdb copy is limited to in-frame clones, with some not included. Among about 120,000 clones, 85% to 95% were seen once, and the ten largest hold less than 4.5%. Time point defined: peripheral blood 6 weeks after treatment start. Enrolled patients showed locally advanced or metastatic urothelial carcinoma. This CDR3 region has 13 residues. The trim removed 3 bases at V and 2 bases at J, leaving 1 base unmatched. CDR1 and CDR2 (germline): KGHSH, LQKENI. These data originate in a study of PD-L1 blockade in urothelial cancer. Notes on the study in general: In blood sampled pretreatment, TCR clonality below the median predicted better survival.

The sequence was obtained from a man in his fifties or sixties with urothelial cancer. The input for sequencing was PBMCs, taken around atezolizumab (anti-PD-L1) treatment. The chain has TRBV18 and TRBJ2-7; 7 bases line up with TRBD1. CDR3 region: CASSPGTAYEQYF. CDR3 nucleotide sequence: TGTGCCAGCTCACCGGGGACAGCCTACGAGCAGTACTTC. The whole variable domain, filled in from reference TRBV18 and TRBJ2-7, reads NAGVMQNPRHLVRRRGQEARLRCSPMKGHSHVYWYRQLPEEGLKFMVYLQKENIIDESGMPKERFSAEFPKEGPSILRIQQVVRGDSAAYFCASSPGTAYEQYFGPGTRLTVT.